The clone carrying this T cell receptor (beta chain) was detected once. The antigen is not known. This CDR3 has 19 residues. With V trimmed by 0 bases and J by 2 bases, 10 bases remained unmatched. Germline V gives CDR1 SGHRS, CDR2 YFSETQ. Sequencing was performed with immunoSEQ multiplex PCR; in TCRdb, only in-frame clones are kept and a portion is missing. The sample shows about 120,000 clones, 88% of them seen only once. This entry belongs to a study of T cell responses to AZD1222 COVID-19 vaccine. Notes on the study in general: Among those given AZD1222, only six or seven were seropositive at baseline. A mostly white British donor set with more females was recruited, and clonal diversity was possibly underestimated. Repertoire sampling happened only post peak T cell response.

Material: peripheral blood, obtained on day 0 of AZD1222 vaccination. The chain carries TRBV5-1 and TRBJ2-1; TRBD2 matches at 11 bases. This sequence originates from an adult in good health. CDR3: CASSLGFASGRIAYNEQFF. The CDR3 region has the DNA TGCGCCAGCAGCTTGGGGTTCGCTAGCGGGAGGATCGCCTACAATGAGCAGTTCTTC.